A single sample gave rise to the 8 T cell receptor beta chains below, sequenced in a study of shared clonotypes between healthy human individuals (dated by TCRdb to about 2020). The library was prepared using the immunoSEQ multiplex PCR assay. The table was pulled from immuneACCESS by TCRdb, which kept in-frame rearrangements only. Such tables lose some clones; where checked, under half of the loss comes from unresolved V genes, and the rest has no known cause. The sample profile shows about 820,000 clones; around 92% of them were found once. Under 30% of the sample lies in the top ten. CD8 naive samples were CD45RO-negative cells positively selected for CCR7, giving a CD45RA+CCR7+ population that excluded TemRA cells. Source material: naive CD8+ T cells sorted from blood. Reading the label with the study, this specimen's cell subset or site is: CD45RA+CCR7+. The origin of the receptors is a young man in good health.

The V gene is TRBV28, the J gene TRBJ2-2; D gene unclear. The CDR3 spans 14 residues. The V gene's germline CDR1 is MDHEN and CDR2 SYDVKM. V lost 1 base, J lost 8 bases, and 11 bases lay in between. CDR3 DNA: TGTGCCAGCAGTTTATACCCCTTTGGTGGGGAGCTGTTTTTT. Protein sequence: CASSLYPFGGELFF.

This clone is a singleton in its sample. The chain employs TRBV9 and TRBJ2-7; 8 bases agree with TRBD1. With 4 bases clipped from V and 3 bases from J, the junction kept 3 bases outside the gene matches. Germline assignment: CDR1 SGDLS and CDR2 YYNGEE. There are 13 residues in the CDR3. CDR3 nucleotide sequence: TGTGCCAGCAGCACAGGACAGGGCTACGAGCAGTACTTC. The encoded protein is CASSTGQGYEQYF.

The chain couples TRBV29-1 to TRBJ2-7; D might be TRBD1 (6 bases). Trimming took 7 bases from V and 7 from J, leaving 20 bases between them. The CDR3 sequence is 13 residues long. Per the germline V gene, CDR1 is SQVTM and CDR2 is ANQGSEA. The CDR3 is CSAATGITEEQYF. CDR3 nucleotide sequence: TGCAGCGCCGCGACAGGTATAACAGAGGAGCAGTACTTC.

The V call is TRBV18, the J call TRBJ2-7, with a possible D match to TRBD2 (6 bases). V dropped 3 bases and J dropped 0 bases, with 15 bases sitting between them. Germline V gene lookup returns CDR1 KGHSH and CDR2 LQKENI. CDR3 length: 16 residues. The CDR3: CASSPSSSESSYEQYF. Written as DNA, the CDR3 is TGTGCCAGCTCACCTTCGTCTAGCGAGAGCTCCTACGAGCAGTACTTC.

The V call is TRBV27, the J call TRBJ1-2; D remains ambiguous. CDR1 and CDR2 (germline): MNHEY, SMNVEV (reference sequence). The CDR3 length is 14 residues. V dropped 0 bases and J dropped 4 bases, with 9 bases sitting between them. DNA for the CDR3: TGTGCCAGCAGTTTATCTTCCTATTCCTATGGCTACACCTTC. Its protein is CASSLSSYSYGYTF.

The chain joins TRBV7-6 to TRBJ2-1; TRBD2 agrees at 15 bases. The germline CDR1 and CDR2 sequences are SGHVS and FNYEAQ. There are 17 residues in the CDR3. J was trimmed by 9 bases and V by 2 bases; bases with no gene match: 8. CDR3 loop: CASSLTGTSGRNVEQFF. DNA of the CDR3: TGTGCCAGCAGCTTAACCGGGACTAGCGGGAGGAATGTTGAGCAGTTCTTC.

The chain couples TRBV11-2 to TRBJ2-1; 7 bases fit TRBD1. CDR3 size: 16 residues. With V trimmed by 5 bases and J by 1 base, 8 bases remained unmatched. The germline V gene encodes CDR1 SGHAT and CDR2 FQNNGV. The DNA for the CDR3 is TGTGCCAGCAGCACCCCAGGGGGAGTTTCCTACAATGAGCAGTTCTTC. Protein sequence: CASSTPGGVSYNEQFF.

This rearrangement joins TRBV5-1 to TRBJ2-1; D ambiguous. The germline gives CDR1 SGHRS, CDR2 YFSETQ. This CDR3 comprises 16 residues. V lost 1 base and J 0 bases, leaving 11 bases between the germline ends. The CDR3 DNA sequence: TGCGCCAGCAGCTTGAGAGTCGAGAGCTCCTACAATGAGCAGTTCTTC. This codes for CASSLRVESSYNEQFF.